The next 21 T cell receptor beta chains were all read from a single sample in a study of blood T cell repertoires in COVID-19. Some clones are missing from TCRdb's copy, which holds only in-frame ones; the method was immunoSEQ multiplex PCR. The data hold 45,000 to 60,000 clones, with approximately 90% observed a single time. The sample consisted of peripheral blood. These receptors came from a man aged 45-65 years with acute or convalescent COVID-19.

The V and J genes are TRBV10-1 and TRBJ2-6; a weak D match, TRBD2 (5 bases). The CDR3 has 15 residues. Trimming left V 2 bases short and J 1 base short, with 6 bases between. CDR1 is WNHNN, CDR2 SYGVQD, per germline (reference sequence). This CDR3 is CASSEGGSGANVLTF. Here the CDR3 DNA reads TGCGCCAGCAGTGAGGGCGGGTCTGGGGCCAACGTCCTGACTTTC.

The chain joins TRBV4-2 to TRBJ1-2, with 9 bases that match TRBD1. The CDR3 is 17 amino acids. V dropped 4 bases and J dropped 8; count of bases not matched to a gene: 17. CDR1 is LGHNA and CDR2 is YNFKEQ in the germline V gene. The CDR3 DNA reads as TGTGCCAGCAGCCGAGCCGACACACGGGACAGGGATATGGGCTACACCTTC. Encoded protein: CASSRADTRDRDMGYTF.

The chain links TRBV2 to TRBJ2-1, with a tentative D call TRBD1 (7 bases). From germline, CDR1 is SNHLY and CDR2 FYNNEI. Between the trimmed V and J ends, which lost 7 bases and 4 bases, there was a span of 17 bases. CDR3 length equals 15 residues. The CDR3 DNA reads as TGTGCCAGCAATCCCCGCAGGGGGGATTACAATGAGCAGTTCTTC. The encoded protein is CASNPRRGDYNEQFF.

This CDR3 is CASSEAAWEGTEAFF. The CDR3 coding sequence is TGTGCCAGCAGTGAAGCAGCGTGGGAGGGCACTGAAGCTTTCTTT. This chain links TRBV6-1 with TRBJ1-1; D is unresolved. Germline lookup yields CDR1 MNHNS and CDR2 SASEGT. The CDR3 loop spans 15 amino acids. Trimming took 0 bases from V and 4 from J, leaving 12 bases between them.

The rearrangement uses TRBV10-2 and TRBJ2-7; TRBD1 matches at 10 bases. The V and J ends lost 7 bases and 4 bases, in that order; junction bases with no gene match: 10. CDR1 is WSHSY, CDR2 SAAADI, per germline. This CDR3 has 15 amino acids. CDR3 sequence reads: CASNQVGQGDYEQYF. As DNA, the CDR3 is TGCGCCAGCAATCAGGTCGGACAGGGGGATTACGAGCAGTACTTC.

The rearrangement uses TRBV4-2 and TRBJ1-1; 7 positions match TRBD1. Trimming removed 4 bases from V and 2 bases from J; junction bases left unmatched: 4. CDR1 is LGHNA and CDR2 is YNFKEQ in the germline V gene. The CDR3 contains 14 residues. The CDR3 nucleotides are TGTGCCAGCAGCCCGGGACAGACCAACACTGAAGCTTTCTTT. Protein: CASSPGQTNTEAFF.

The chain combines TRBV7-9 with TRBJ1-4; D is unresolved. Germline CDR1 and CDR2: SEHNR and FQNEAQ (reference sequence). The CDR3 is 14 residues long. The V end was cut by 1 base, the J end by 5 bases, with 8 bases between. The CDR3, as DNA: TGTGCCAGCAGCTTAGAAGAACAGAATGAAAAACTGTTTTTT. It specifies CASSLEEQNEKLFF.

The V and J genes are TRBV6-2 or TRBV6-3 and TRBJ2-3; TRBD2 agrees at 12 bases. With V trimmed by 2 bases and J by 6 bases, 9 bases remained unmatched. CDR3 length: 17 residues. Germline values: CDR1 MNHEY, CDR2 SVGEGT. The chain's CDR3 is CASSYGTSGPTLDTQYF. The CDR3 DNA reads as TGTGCCAGCAGTTACGGGACTAGCGGGCCTACATTGGATACGCAGTATTTT.

CDR3 loop: CASSQDESGKGYTF. The CDR3 DNA is TGTGCCAGCAGCCAAGATGAGTCGGGGAAGGGCTACACCTTC. The chain couples TRBV3-1 (or the pseudogene TRBV3-2) to TRBJ1-2; D is unclear. The germline gives CDR1 LGHDT, CDR2 YNNKEL (reference sequence). V lost 0 bases, J lost 8 bases, and 13 bases lay in between. The CDR3 is 14 amino acids.

The gene calls are TRBV18 and TRBJ2-7, with TRBD1 matching over 7 bases. CDR1 is KGHSH, CDR2 LQKENI, per germline. The CDR3 consists of 15 residues. V lost 0 bases to trimming and J lost 2 bases; unmatched junction nucleotides: 4. The CDR3 DNA is TGTGCCAGCTCACCACCGGGACAGCCAACCTACGAGCAGTACTTC. This encodes CASSPPGQPTYEQYF.

The rearrangement uses TRBV28 and TRBJ2-7; D is ambiguous. This CDR3 spans 13 amino acids. Trimming removed 1 base at V and 2 bases at J, with 6 bases between. Germline values: CDR1 MDHEN, CDR2 SYDVKM. This chain's CDR3 is CASSLFTAYEQYF. The CDR3 DNA is TGTGCCAGCAGTTTATTTACAGCCTACGAGCAGTACTTC.

This chain links TRBV11-2 with TRBJ2-1, with TRBD2 matching over 8 bases. V lost 1 base, J lost 5 bases, and 7 bases stayed unmatched. Germline CDR1 reads SGHAT; CDR2 reads FQNNGV. This CDR3 is built from 16 residues. The CDR3 DNA reads TGTGCCAGCAGCTTAGGGGGTAGCGGGGCCCACAATGAGCAGTTCTTC. Amino acids: CASSLGGSGAHNEQFF.

This sequence joins TRBV3-1 (or the pseudogene TRBV3-2) and TRBJ2-2; D is undetermined. The CDR3 runs to 16 residues. V gave up 2 bases and J gave up 1 base, with 11 bases separating them. CDR1 is LGHDT, CDR2 YNNKEL, per germline (reference sequence). Here the CDR3 DNA reads TGTGCCAGCAGCCAATGGTACAGCCAGAACACCGGGGAGCTGTTTTTT. This translates into CASSQWYSQNTGELFF.

This rearrangement joins TRBV5-6 to TRBJ2-3; D remains unclear. Germline assignment: CDR1 SGHDT and CDR2 YYEEEE. Trimming took 4 bases from V and 6 from J, leaving 12 bases between them. This CDR3 comprises 13 residues. The DNA of the CDR3 is TGTGCCAGCAGCCCGGAGCTCGAGGATACGCAGTATTTT. Translated: CASSPELEDTQYF.

This clone was seen once. This sequence joins TRBV6-4 and TRBJ1-1; D uncertain. The CDR3 is 14 residues long. Germline loops: CDR1 MRHNA, CDR2 SNTAGT. The V gene lost 6 bases and the J gene lost 6 bases, with 17 bases spanning the gap. CDR3 loop: CASRFATDAAEAFF. Here the CDR3 DNA reads TGTGCCAGCAGATTCGCGACCGACGCGGCTGAAGCTTTCTTT.

The chain links TRBV3-1 (or the pseudogene TRBV3-2) to TRBJ2-2; the D gene is possibly TRBD2 (6 bases). CDR3 length: 16 amino acids. Germline V lookup: CDR1 LGHDT, CDR2 YNNKEL (reference sequence). The V and J ends lost 3 bases and 4 bases respectively, with 15 bases between them. In nucleotides, the CDR3 is TGTGCCAGCAGCCATAGCGGATATTCGAGCACCGGGGAGCTGTTTTTT. Protein product: CASSHSGYSSTGELFF.

The genes are TRBV3-1 (or the pseudogene TRBV3-2) and TRBJ2-7; 10 bases align to TRBD2. Germline V lookup: CDR1 LGHDT, CDR2 YNNKEL (reference sequence). The CDR3 is 15 residues long. With V trimmed by 5 bases and J by 2 bases, 6 bases remained unmatched. Written as DNA, the CDR3 is TGTGCCAGCAGCTCTCTAGCGGGGGCCCCCTACGAGCAGTACTTC. Residues: CASSSLAGAPYEQYF.

This sequence joins TRBV11-2 and TRBJ1-1; 9 bases align to TRBD1. CDR3 length: 16 residues. Germline V CDR1 and CDR2: SGHAT, FQNNGV. Unmatched junction bases numbered 11, after V lost 5 bases and J lost 4 bases. The CDR3 loop reads CASSPGTGRFGTEAFF. The CDR3 nucleotides are TGTGCCAGCAGCCCAGGGACAGGGCGATTCGGCACTGAAGCTTTCTTT.

The rearrangement uses TRBV18 and TRBJ2-3; D might be TRBD1 (7 bases). The CDR3 length is 17 residues. Per the germline V gene, CDR1 is KGHSH and CDR2 is LQKENI. The ends were cut back, 5 bases at V and 2 bases at J, with 20 bases in the middle. The CDR3 reads CASSWRELGQDTDTQYF. DNA for the CDR3: TGTGCCAGCTCATGGAGGGAATTAGGACAGGACACAGATACGCAGTATTTT.

V gene TRBV9 combines with J gene TRBJ2-6, with TRBD1 matching over 7 bases. Germline V gene lookup returns CDR1 SGDLS and CDR2 YYNGEE. The CDR3 sequence is 18 residues long. The V segment lost 4 bases and the J segment 0 bases; nucleotides outside the gene matches: 10. The CDR3 nucleotides are TGTGCCAGCAGCCCCCGACAGGGCCACGCCTCTGGGGCCAACGTCCTGACTTTC. This gives the protein CASSPRQGHASGANVLTF. The complete variable domain, with remaining parts taken from reference TRBV9 and TRBJ2-6, reads DSGVTQTPKHLITATGQRVTLRCSPRSGDLSVYWYQQSLDQGLQFLIQYYNGEERAKGNILERFSAQQFPDLHSELNLSSLELGDSALYFCASSPRQGHASGANVLTFGAGSRLTVL.

This sequence joins TRBV30 and TRBJ1-4; a weak D match, TRBD1 (5 bases). V lost 2 bases and J 5 bases, leaving 12 bases between the germline ends. Germline-derived CDR1 and CDR2 are GTSNPN and SVGIG (reference sequence). CDR3 length: 14 amino acids. The DNA for the CDR3 is TGTGCCTGGAGTAATCGCAGGGCGAATGAAAAACTGTTTTTT. Translating gives CAWSNRRANEKLFF.